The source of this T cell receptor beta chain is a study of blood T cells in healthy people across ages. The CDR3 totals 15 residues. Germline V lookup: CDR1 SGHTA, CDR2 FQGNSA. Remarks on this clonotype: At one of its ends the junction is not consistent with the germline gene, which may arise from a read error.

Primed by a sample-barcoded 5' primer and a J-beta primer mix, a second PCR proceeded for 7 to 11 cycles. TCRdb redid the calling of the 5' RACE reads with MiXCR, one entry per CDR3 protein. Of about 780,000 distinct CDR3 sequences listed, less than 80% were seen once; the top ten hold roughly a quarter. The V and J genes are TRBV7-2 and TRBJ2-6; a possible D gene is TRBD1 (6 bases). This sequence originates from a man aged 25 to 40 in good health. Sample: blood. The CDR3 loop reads CASTVTAVGANVLTF. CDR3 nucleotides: TGTGCCAGCACCGTCACAGCCGTGGGGGCAAACGTCCTGACTTTC.